This T cell receptor (beta chain) was obtained from a study of T cells after yellow fever vaccination. Study-wide results and caveats: Reappearance after the booster was observed for most primary-vaccination clones (around 96% CD4, roughly 90% CD8).

TCRdb ran MiXCR on the 5' RACE reads and lists one entry per CDR3 protein. The data hold 350,000 to 450,000 distinct CDR3 sequences, with approximately 19% observed a single time. This CDR3 spans 12 amino acids. V was shortened by 2 bases and J by 5 bases, with 5 bases between the two germline ends. Germline V gene data show CDR1 as SGHTA and CDR2 as FQGNSA. Points on this clonotype: Antigen unknown.

Material: PBMCs, obtained before the yellow fever booster vaccination. This receptor was obtained from a man younger than 35 who received the YFV17D yellow fever vaccine. The rearrangement links TRBV7-2 to TRBJ2-3, with D unresolved. The CDR3 reads CASSLLLDTQYF. As DNA, the CDR3 is TGTGCCAGCAGCTTATTGCTAGATACGCAGTATTTT.